This is a list of T cell receptor beta chains from one sample in a study of memory CD4+ T cells and cytomegalovirus serostatus. The data were produced by immunoSEQ multiplex PCR, yet TCRdb's version contains in-frame clones alone and is incomplete. The repertoire has some 47,000 clones, 75% to 85% of them found once; the top ten carry over 0.65%. Sequences were obtained from memory CD4+ T cells from blood. These receptor sequences come from an adult in good health and CMV-seronegative. Each CDR3 is given with its conserved first and last residue. The D gene is left open where the match is weak. Clone size appears in some rows only: once, few, many, or a class for an expanded clone.

V	size	J	D	CDR3	DNA
TRBV21-1	NA	TRBJ1-5	NA	CASRIRASNDQPQHF	TGTGCCAGCAGAATCCGGGCCTCCAACGATCAGCCCCAGCATTTT
TRBV5-1	NA	TRBJ2-7	TRBD1	CASSSTGTGVYEQYF	TGCGCCAGCAGCTCAACCGGGACAGGAGTCTACGAGCAGTACTTC
TRBV5-4	once	TRBJ2-1	TRBD2	CASSKVSFSGGHNEQFF	TGTGCCAGCAGCAAAGTTAGTTTTAGCGGGGGCCATAATGAGCAGTTCTTC
TRBV7-8	NA	TRBJ1-2	NA	CASTPVGSNYGYTF	TGTGCCAGCACCCCTGTCGGATCTAACTATGGCTACACCTTC
TRBV7-9	NA	TRBJ2-7	TRBD2	CASSIGLAGGAYEQYF	TGTGCCAGCAGCATCGGACTAGCGGGGGGGGCCTACGAGCAGTACTTC
TRBV9	NA	TRBJ2-5	NA	CASSGVGGQRETQYF	TGTGCCAGCAGCGGAGTTGGGGGGCAGAGAGAGACCCAGTACTTC
TRBV6-1	NA	TRBJ1-4	NA	CASSDVSENSNEKLFF	TGTGCCAGCAGTGATGTGTCCGAGAACAGTAATGAAAAACTGTTTTTT
TRBV7-9	NA	TRBJ2-1	TRBD2	CASRRSGGSYNEQFF	TGTGCCAGCAGACGTAGCGGGGGCTCCTACAATGAGCAGTTCTTC
TRBV10-3	NA	TRBJ2-1	TRBD2	CAISEPGLAGYEQFF	TGTGCCATCAGTGAGCCAGGACTAGCTGGATATGAGCAGTTCTTC
TRBV7-2	NA	TRBJ2-3	NA	CASSLVGESTDTQYF	TGTGCCAGCAGCTTAGTTGGGGAAAGCACAGATACGCAGTATTTT
TRBV5-4	NA	TRBJ1-6	TRBD1	CASSSGRGRDSPLHF	TGTGCCAGCAGCTCTGGTAGGGGGCGCGATTCACCCCTCCACTTT
TRBV6-1	NA	TRBJ1-2	NA	CASSPPPPDYGYTF	TGTGCCAGCAGTCCTCCTCCTCCGGACTATGGCTACACCTTC
TRBV19	few	TRBJ2-4	TRBD1	CASSKVRNTIGTEKNIQYF	TGTGCCAGTAGTAAGGTCCGGAATACAATTGGGACAGAGAAAAACATTCAGTACTTC
TRBV7-9	NA	TRBJ2-7	NA	CASSPWGTYEQYF	TGTGCCAGCAGCCCCTGGGGCACCTACGAGCAGTACTTC
TRBV28	few	TRBJ1-2	NA	CASSPLGGAGNVQGYGYTF	TGTGCCAGCAGTCCCCTGGGCGGGGCAGGGAACGTCCAAGGCTATGGCTACACCTTC
TRBV5-6	once	TRBJ2-2	NA	CASSQGRGNTGELFF	TGTGCCAGCAGCCAGGGGCGCGGGAACACCGGGGAGCTGTTTTTT
TRBV6-1	NA	TRBJ1-6	NA	CASSGTVNNSPLHF	TGTGCCAGCAGTGGGACAGTAAATAATTCACCCCTCCACTTT
TRBV5-4	NA	TRBJ2-1	NA	CASSTGGASYNEQFF	TGTGCCAGCAGCACAGGGGGGGCCTCCTACAATGAGCAGTTCTTC
TRBV5-4	NA	TRBJ2-1	TRBD2	CASSLNGRGAYNEQFF	TGTGCCAGCAGCTTGAACGGGCGGGGGGCCTACAATGAGCAGTTCTTC
TRBV5-8	NA	TRBJ1-2	NA	CASSPGLKKHTF	TGTGCCAGCAGCCCGGGCCTTAAGAAACACACCTTC
TRBV14	NA	TRBJ2-1	TRBD2	CASSLRGLAGGNEQFF	TGTGCCAGCAGCCTCAGAGGACTAGCGGGGGGGAATGAGCAGTTCTTC
TRBV7-2	NA	TRBJ2-2	TRBD2	CASSPSGTSGGSGELFF	TGTGCCAGCAGCCCGTCGGGGACTAGCGGGGGTTCCGGGGAGCTGTTTTTT
TRBV2	NA	TRBJ2-2	NA	CASSLAAPPRGELFF	TGTGCCAGCAGTTTAGCGGCCCCTCCTCGAGGGGAGCTGTTTTTT
TRBV4-2	NA	TRBJ2-3	NA	CASSSQSIATDTQYF	TGTGCCAGCAGCTCCCAAAGCATAGCGACAGATACGCAGTATTTT
TRBV5-1	NA	TRBJ1-5	TRBD1	CASSLGQAWEPQHF	TGCGCCAGCAGCCTCGGACAGGCCTGGGAGCCCCAGCATTTT
TRBV19	NA	TRBJ2-6	TRBD1	CASSLGTGGSGANVLTF	TGTGCCAGTAGTCTCGGGACAGGGGGCTCTGGGGCCAACGTCCTGACTTTC